This T cell receptor beta chain was found in a study of cytomegalovirus exposure and HLA in healthy donors. Study findings and constraints: Many donors shared some public TCRs, even though most TCR sequences were rare. Reportedly, HLA-A and HLA-B alleles of most subjects were accurately predicted from TCR beta. Later, TCR association rates were found to vary by HLA locus, highest for DRB1 and lowest for HLA-C.

A remark on this clone: The antigen is unknown.

CDR3 length equals 17 residues. The germline V gene encodes CDR1 KGHSH and CDR2 LQKENI. Trimming pared 3 bases from V and 0 bases from J, leaving 18 bases between. It was with 60 Vbeta and 13 Jbeta primers that the PCR ran. The authors' processing: Approximately 80 million unique TCR beta chains, about 10 million of them shared, were counted by a later analysis. Sequenced by immunoSEQ multiplex PCR; TCRdb stores in-frame clones only, minus some. The DNA gave D and trimming, while V, J and clone size come from that table. The repertoire holds 200,000 or so clones, with about 79% as singletons. The sequence derives from a man younger than 30 in good health and CMV-seronegative. The chain couples TRBV18 to TRBJ2-7; weak D call: TRBD1 (6 bases). The specimen was PBMCs. The CDR3 DNA sequence: TGTGCCAGCTCACCGCTGACAGGCCCCGCAGGCTCCTACGAGCAGTACTTC. Residues: CASSPLTGPAGSYEQYF.